The sequence of this T cell receptor (beta chain) was determined in a study of cytomegalovirus exposure and HLA in healthy donors. Looking at the study overall: Earlier sequencing of some 190 million T cells yielded approximately 120 million unique TCR beta sequences. Overall study results and limits: In a later analysis, at a false discovery rate of 0.05, 16,951 TCR beta sequences were associated with HLA alleles. The authors later found most CMV-associated TCR beta chains appeared HLA-restricted.

In regard to this clone: Its antigen is unknown.

The PCR was carried out with 60 Vbeta primers and 13 Jbeta primers. TCRdb's copy holds only in-frame clones and misses some; the assay was immunoSEQ multiplex PCR. The sample contains a few hundred thousand clones, 75% to 85% of which appear only once. Germline V gene lookup returns CDR1 ENHRY and CDR2 SYGVKD. The CDR3 has 13 residues. V was clipped by 11 bases and J by 4 bases; unmatched bases: 9. The rearrangement joins TRBV10-3 to TRBJ1-1, with 8 bases lining up with TRBD1. Sequencing was performed on PBMCs. This clonotype was obtained from a girl aged 10 to 17 in good health and CMV-seronegative. The CDR3 DNA follows: TGTGCCGCCATGACAGGGGTGGGCACTGAAGCTTTCTTT. It specifies CAAMTGVGTEAFF.